This is a list of T cell receptor beta chains from one sample in a study of T cell responses to AZD1222 COVID-19 vaccine. TCRdb's table, derived via immunoSEQ multiplex PCR, lists solely in-frame clones and lacks some. The repertoire holds around 100,000 clones, around nine tenths seen once, with over 2% in the top ten. The sequences come from peripheral blood, collected 28 days after the second AZD1222 dose. The receptors come from an adult who received the AZD1222 COVID-19 vaccine. CDR3s include the opening cysteine and the closing phenylalanine or tryptophan. Each record gives: D gene, V gene, clone size, J gene, CDR3 protein, CDR3 DNA. D genes are given only for firm matches. Rows may omit the clone size; those that give it use once, few, many or a size class.

D gene: NA
V gene: TRBV29-1
clone size: NA
J gene: TRBJ2-1
CDR3 protein: CSVDLTGTLGSYNEQFF
CDR3 DNA: TGCAGCGTTGACCTAACCGGGACTTTAGGCTCCTACAATGAGCAGTTCTTC

D gene: NA
V gene: TRBV24-1
clone size: NA
J gene: TRBJ2-5
CDR3 protein: CATSDWFGVGGETQYF
CDR3 DNA: TGTGCCACCAGTGATTGGTTCGGGGTAGGTGGCGAGACCCAGTACTTC

D gene: TRBD2
V gene: TRBV28
clone size: NA
J gene: TRBJ2-7
CDR3 protein: CASSSYGTSGRANEQYF
CDR3 DNA: TGTGCCAGCAGTTCGTATGGGACTAGCGGGAGGGCCAACGAGCAGTACTTC

D gene: TRBD1
V gene: TRBV6-4
clone size: NA
J gene: TRBJ2-3
CDR3 protein: CASSSDRGGPDTQYF
CDR3 DNA: TGTGCCAGCAGTTCCGACAGGGGAGGTCCAGATACGCAGTATTTT

D gene: NA
V gene: TRBV6-2/TRBV6-3
clone size: NA
J gene: TRBJ1-5
CDR3 protein: CASSSLQGGNQPQHF
CDR3 DNA: TGTGCCAGCAGTTCCCTACAGGGTGGCAATCAGCCCCAGCATTTT

D gene: NA
V gene: TRBV23-1
clone size: NA
J gene: TRBJ1-2
CDR3 protein: CASSQIHNEPTVSDGYTF
CDR3 DNA: TGCGCCAGCAGTCAAATACACAATGAACCGACAGTTTCGGATGGCTACACCTTC

D gene: NA
V gene: TRBV7-9
clone size: once
J gene: TRBJ2-2
CDR3 protein: CASSLGAGTRFTGELFF
CDR3 DNA: TGTGCCAGCAGCCTGGGGGCAGGGACTCGGTTCACCGGGGAGCTGTTTTTT

D gene: TRBD2
V gene: TRBV27
clone size: NA
J gene: TRBJ2-2
CDR3 protein: CASSFRGTSGYTGELFF
CDR3 DNA: TGTGCCAGCAGTTTTCGCGGGACTAGCGGATACACCGGGGAGCTGTTTTTT

D gene: TRBD1
V gene: TRBV15
clone size: NA
J gene: TRBJ1-1
CDR3 protein: CATSRRDRDEAFF
CDR3 DNA: TGTGCCACCAGCAGAAGGGACAGGGACGAAGCTTTCTTT

D gene: NA
V gene: TRBV4-1
clone size: NA
J gene: TRBJ1-1
CDR3 protein: CASSQVKVLLNTEAFF
CDR3 DNA: TGCGCCAGCAGCCAAGTGAAGGTATTACTGAACACTGAAGCTTTCTTT

D gene: NA
V gene: TRBV20-1
clone size: NA
J gene: TRBJ2-7
CDR3 protein: CSARSGLEQYF
CDR3 DNA: TGCAGTGCCCGGTCGGGACTCGAGCAGTACTTC

D gene: TRBD2
V gene: TRBV14
clone size: NA
J gene: TRBJ2-2
CDR3 protein: CASSQDLIWLADANTGELFF
CDR3 DNA: TGTGCCAGCAGCCAAGATCTTATCTGGCTAGCGGACGCGAACACCGGGGAGCTGTTTTTT

D gene: TRBD1
V gene: TRBV6-5
clone size: NA
J gene: TRBJ2-1
CDR3 protein: CASTDRVSAYNEQFF
CDR3 DNA: TGTGCCAGCACCGACAGGGTCTCTGCGTACAATGAGCAGTTCTTC

D gene: NA
V gene: TRBV2
clone size: NA
J gene: TRBJ2-7
CDR3 protein: CASRGHLYEQYF
CDR3 DNA: TGTGCCAGCAGGGGTCATCTCTACGAGCAGTACTTC

D gene: TRBD2
V gene: TRBV7-9
clone size: NA
J gene: TRBJ2-1
CDR3 protein: CASSLGAGDRKQFF
CDR3 DNA: TGTGCCAGCAGCTTAGGAGCGGGAGATCGGAAGCAGTTCTTC

D gene: NA
V gene: TRBV2
clone size: NA
J gene: TRBJ2-2
CDR3 protein: CASSTTTPGELFF
CDR3 DNA: TGTGCCAGCAGCACGACAACTCCCGGGGAGCTGTTTTTT

D gene: NA
V gene: TRBV7-9
clone size: NA
J gene: TRBJ1-4
CDR3 protein: CASSPQGSVKLFF
CDR3 DNA: TGTGCCAGCAGCCCGCAGGGTTCGGTCAAACTGTTTTTT